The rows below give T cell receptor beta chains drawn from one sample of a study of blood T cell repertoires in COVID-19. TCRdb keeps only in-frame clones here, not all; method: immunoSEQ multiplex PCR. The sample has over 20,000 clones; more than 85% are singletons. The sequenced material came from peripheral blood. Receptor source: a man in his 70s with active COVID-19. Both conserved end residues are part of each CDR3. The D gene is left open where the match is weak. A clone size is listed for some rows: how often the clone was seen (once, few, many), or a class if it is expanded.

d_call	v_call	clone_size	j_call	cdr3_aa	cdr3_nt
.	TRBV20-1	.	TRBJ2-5	CGHVLQETQYF	TGCGGCCATGTCCTCCAGGAGACCCAGTACTTC
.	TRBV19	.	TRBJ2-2	CASSMRGLDTGELFF	TGTGCCAGTAGTATGAGGGGGTTAGACACCGGGGAGCTGTTTTTT
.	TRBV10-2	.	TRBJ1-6	CASSETGNNSPLHF	TGCGCCAGCAGTGAGACAGGGAATAATTCACCCCTCCACTTT
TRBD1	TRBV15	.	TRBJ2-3	CATSTGTGRHTDTQYF	TGTGCCACCAGCACGGGGACAGGGAGACACACAGATACGCAGTATTTT
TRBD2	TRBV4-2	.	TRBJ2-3	CASSQGGSSGKDTQYF	TGTGCCAGCAGCCAAGGAGGGTCTAGCGGGAAAGATACGCAGTATTTT
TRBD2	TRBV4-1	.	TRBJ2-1	CASSRTGTSGANNEQFF	TGCGCCAGCAGCCGAACGGGCACTAGCGGGGCGAACAATGAGCAGTTCTTC
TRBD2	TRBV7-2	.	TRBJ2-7	CASSSLAGAYEQYF	TGTGCCAGCAGCTCCCTAGCGGGAGCCTACGAGCAGTACTTC
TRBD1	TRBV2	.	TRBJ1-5	CASSDDRVQPQHF	TGTGCCAGCAGTGACGACAGGGTCCAGCCCCAGCATTTT
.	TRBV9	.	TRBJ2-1	CASSVAVHNEQFF	TGTGCCAGCAGCGTAGCCGTCCACAATGAGCAGTTCTTC
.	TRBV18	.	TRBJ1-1	CASSFRQRMNTEAFF	TGTGCCAGCTCCTTCCGACAGAGAATGAACACTGAAGCTTTCTTT
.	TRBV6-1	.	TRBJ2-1	CASSEVIAYHNPYNEQFF	TGTGCCAGCAGTGAAGTAATAGCCTACCATAACCCCTACAATGAGCAGTTCTTC
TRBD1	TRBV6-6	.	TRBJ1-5	CASSYFGDRGDQPQHF	TGTGCCAGCAGTTACTTTGGGGACAGGGGGGATCAGCCCCAGCATTTT
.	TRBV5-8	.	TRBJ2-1	CASSLFHREQFF	TGTGCCAGCAGCTTGTTCCACCGGGAGCAGTTCTTC
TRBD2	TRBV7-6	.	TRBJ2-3	CASSLVPTSGGATDTQYF	TGTGCCAGCAGCTTAGTACCGACTAGCGGGGGAGCCACAGATACGCAGTATTTT
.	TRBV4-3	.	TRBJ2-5	CASSQEWVSGSKTQYF	TGCGCCAGCAGCCAAGAATGGGTGTCGGGGTCCAAGACCCAGTACTTC
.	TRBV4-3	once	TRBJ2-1	CASSQDGTDYNEQFF	TGCGCCAGCAGCCAAGATGGAACAGACTACAATGAGCAGTTCTTC
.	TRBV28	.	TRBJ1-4	CASSLSGATNEKLFF	TGTGCCAGCAGTTTGAGCGGCGCAACTAATGAAAAACTGTTTTTT
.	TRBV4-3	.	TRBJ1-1	CASSQGHLTEAFF	TGCGCCAGCAGCCAGGGACACCTCACTGAAGCTTTCTTT
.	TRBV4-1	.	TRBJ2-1	CASSEVGDYNEQFF	TGCGCCAGCAGCGAAGTAGGGGACTACAATGAGCAGTTCTTC
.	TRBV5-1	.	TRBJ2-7	CASSLEGHSYEQYF	TGCGCCAGCAGCTTGGAGGGACACTCCTACGAGCAGTACTTC
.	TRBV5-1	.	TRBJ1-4	CASSFDPEGKLFF	TGCGCCAGCAGCTTCGACCCGGAGGGGAAACTGTTTTTT